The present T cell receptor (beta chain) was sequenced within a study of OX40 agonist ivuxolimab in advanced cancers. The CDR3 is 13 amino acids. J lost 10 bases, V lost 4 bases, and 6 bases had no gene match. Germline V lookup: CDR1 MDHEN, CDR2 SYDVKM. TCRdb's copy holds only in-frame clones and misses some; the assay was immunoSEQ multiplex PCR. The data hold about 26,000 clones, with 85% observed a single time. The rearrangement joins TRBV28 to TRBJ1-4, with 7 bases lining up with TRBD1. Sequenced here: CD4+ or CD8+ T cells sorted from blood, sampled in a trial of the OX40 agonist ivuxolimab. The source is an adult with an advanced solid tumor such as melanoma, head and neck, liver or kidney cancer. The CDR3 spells CASSSTQGRKLFF. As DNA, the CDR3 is TGTGCCAGCAGTTCCACACAGGGGAGAAAACTGTTTTTT.